The rows below give T cell receptor beta chains drawn from one sample of a study of OX40 agonist ivuxolimab in advanced cancers. Method: immunoSEQ multiplex PCR; TCRdb's copy keeps in-frame clones and lacks some. The sample yields about 45,000 clones, around 90% seen once. Sequencing was performed on CD4+ or CD8+ T cells sorted from blood, taken in a trial of the OX40 agonist ivuxolimab. The receptors stem from an adult with an advanced solid tumor such as melanoma, head and neck, liver or kidney cancer. The CDR3 runs from the conserved cysteine through the conserved F or W. D genes are given only for firm matches. The size entry is marked missing in some rows and otherwise reads once, few, many or a size class.

abundance: -
j_gene: TRBJ1-3
d_gene: -
v_gene: TRBV7-9
CDR3nt: TGTGCCAGCAGCTTTCCTGGTCTTCCGCGGGGAAACACCATATATTTT
CDR3aa: CASSFPGLPRGNTIYF

abundance: -
j_gene: TRBJ1-2
d_gene: TRBD1
v_gene: TRBV28
CDR3nt: TGTGCCAGCAGCTGGGGGACAGGGGGCATCTATGGCTACACCTTC
CDR3aa: CASSWGTGGIYGYTF

abundance: -
j_gene: TRBJ2-1
d_gene: -
v_gene: TRBV2
CDR3nt: TGTGCCAGCAGTGGGCCCACCAACAACCTCAATGCCTACAATGAGCAGTTCTTC
CDR3aa: CASSGPTNNLNAYNEQFF

abundance: -
j_gene: TRBJ1-5
d_gene: TRBD1
v_gene: TRBV2
CDR3nt: TGTGCCAGCAGTCAAACGCTAGGACAGGGACCTAATCAGCCCCAGCATTTT
CDR3aa: CASSQTLGQGPNQPQHF

abundance: -
j_gene: TRBJ1-4
d_gene: -
v_gene: TRBV13
CDR3nt: TGTGCCAGCAGTACCCGGGGGAATGAAAAACTGTTTTTT
CDR3aa: CASSTRGNEKLFF

abundance: -
j_gene: TRBJ1-3
d_gene: -
v_gene: TRBV19
CDR3nt: TGTGCCAGTAGTCCCTACCTAGCGGCTGGAAACACCATATATTTT
CDR3aa: CASSPYLAAGNTIYF

abundance: few
j_gene: TRBJ2-7
d_gene: -
v_gene: TRBV5-1
CDR3nt: TGCGCCAGCAGCTTGGGACTTATCTACGAGCAGTACTTC
CDR3aa: CASSLGLIYEQYF

abundance: -
j_gene: TRBJ2-1
d_gene: TRBD1
v_gene: TRBV12-5
CDR3nt: TGTGCTAGTGGTCCTCTTACAGGGGTCAGTGAGCAGTTCTTC
CDR3aa: CASGPLTGVSEQFF

abundance: -
j_gene: TRBJ2-7
d_gene: TRBD2
v_gene: TRBV5-4
CDR3nt: TGTGCCAGCAGCAACCTAGCGGGAGAAGTTTACGAGCAGTACTTC
CDR3aa: CASSNLAGEVYEQYF

abundance: -
j_gene: TRBJ2-1
d_gene: TRBD2
v_gene: TRBV4-1
CDR3nt: TGCGCCAGCAGCCAAGACAGTGCGGGAGTGAATGAGCAGTTCTTC
CDR3aa: CASSQDSAGVNEQFF

abundance: -
j_gene: TRBJ2-1
d_gene: -
v_gene: TRBV5-1
CDR3nt: TGCGCCAGCAGCTTGGCTGCCAGCTCCTACAATGAGCAGTTCTTC
CDR3aa: CASSLAASSYNEQFF

abundance: -
j_gene: TRBJ2-1
d_gene: TRBD2
v_gene: TRBV19
CDR3nt: TGTGCCAGTCGGCTAGCGGGAGTCTCCTACAATGAGCAGTTCTTC
CDR3aa: CASRLAGVSYNEQFF

abundance: -
j_gene: TRBJ2-1
d_gene: -
v_gene: TRBV19
CDR3nt: TGTGCCAGTAGTATGTCAGCCTACAATGAGCAGTTCTTC
CDR3aa: CASSMSAYNEQFF

abundance: -
j_gene: TRBJ1-1
d_gene: -
v_gene: TRBV6-4
CDR3nt: TGTGCCAGCACCTCCCCACGGGGGGATATCACTGAAGCTTTCTTT
CDR3aa: CASTSPRGDITEAFF

abundance: -
j_gene: TRBJ2-2
d_gene: -
v_gene: TRBV6-1
CDR3nt: TGTGCCAGCAGGCACCGGGACACCCACACCGGGGAGCTGTTTTTT
CDR3aa: CASRHRDTHTGELFF

abundance: -
j_gene: TRBJ2-4
d_gene: -
v_gene: TRBV7-9
CDR3nt: TGTGCCAGCAGCCCAGCCTTGGACATTCAGTACTTC
CDR3aa: CASSPALDIQYF

abundance: -
j_gene: TRBJ2-1
d_gene: TRBD1
v_gene: TRBV6-6
CDR3nt: TGTGTCAGCAGTACACGGACAGGGGTCAATGAGCAGTTCTTC
CDR3aa: CVSSTRTGVNEQFF

abundance: -
j_gene: TRBJ2-5
d_gene: -
v_gene: TRBV7-6
CDR3nt: TGTGCCAGCAGCCTGACAGTCCCCGAGACCCAGTACTTC
CDR3aa: CASSLTVPETQYF

abundance: -
j_gene: TRBJ2-1
d_gene: -
v_gene: TRBV9
CDR3nt: TGTGCCAGCAGCGCAGAGGACGTCCGTTACAATGAGCAGTTCTTC
CDR3aa: CASSAEDVRYNEQFF

abundance: -
j_gene: TRBJ2-1
d_gene: -
v_gene: TRBV6-5
CDR3nt: TGTGCCAGCAGTTACCCCGGGGGAGAGCAGTTCTTC
CDR3aa: CASSYPGGEQFF

abundance: -
j_gene: TRBJ2-3
d_gene: -
v_gene: TRBV29-1
CDR3nt: TGCAGCGTTGATGGACCAGATACGCAGTATTTT
CDR3aa: CSVDGPDTQYF

abundance: -
j_gene: TRBJ2-5
d_gene: TRBD2
v_gene: TRBV7-2
CDR3nt: TGTGCCAGCAGCTTAGAGCCACTAGCGGGAGGGGGGCAAGAGACCCAGTACTTC
CDR3aa: CASSLEPLAGGGQETQYF